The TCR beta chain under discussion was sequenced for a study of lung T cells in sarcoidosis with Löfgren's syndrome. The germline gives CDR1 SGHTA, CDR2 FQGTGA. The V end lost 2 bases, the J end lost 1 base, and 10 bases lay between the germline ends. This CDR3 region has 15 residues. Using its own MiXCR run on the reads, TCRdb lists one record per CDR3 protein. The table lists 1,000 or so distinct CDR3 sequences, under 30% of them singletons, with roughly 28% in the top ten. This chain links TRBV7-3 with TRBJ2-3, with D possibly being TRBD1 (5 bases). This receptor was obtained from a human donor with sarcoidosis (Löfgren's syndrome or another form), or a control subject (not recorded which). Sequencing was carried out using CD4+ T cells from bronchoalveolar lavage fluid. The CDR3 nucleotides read TGTGCCAGCAGCTTACAGCAACAGGGCACAGATACGCAGTATTTT. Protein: CASSLQQQGTDTQYF.